These 9 T cell receptor beta chains came from one sample sequenced in a study of cytomegalovirus exposure and HLA in healthy donors. The PCR was carried out with 60 Vbeta primers and 13 Jbeta primers. Sequencing was performed with immunoSEQ multiplex PCR; in TCRdb, only in-frame clones are kept and a portion is missing. The data hold under 110,000 clones, with around 70% observed a single time. Material for sequencing was PBMCs. Receptors were obtained from a boy aged 5-17 years in good health and CMV-seronegative.

The chain joins TRBV9 to TRBJ1-5; TRBD1 matches at 9 bases. CDR1 SGDLS and CDR2 YYNGEE come from the germline V gene. Losses at the gene ends were 0 bases for V and 7 bases for J; bases not matched to a gene: 2. The CDR3 consists of 14 residues. CDR3 nucleotide sequence: TGTGCCAGCAGCGTAGGGACAGGGGCCCAGCCCCAGCATTTT. Its protein product is CASSVGTGAQPQHF.

J is TRBJ1-4 and V is TRBV27, with D possibly being TRBD1 (5 bases). CDR1 and CDR2 (germline): MNHEY, SMNVEV (reference sequence). Trimming removed 6 bases at V and 7 bases at J, with 21 bases between. The CDR3 has 16 residues. The CDR3 DNA is TGTGCCAGCAGCCCCGATGTGGGGCCAGTGAGTGAAAAACTGTTTTTT. Residues: CASSPDVGPVSEKLFF.

CDR3 protein: CAWTLLEGKLFF. The DNA for the CDR3 is TGTGCCTGGACCTTGTTGGAGGGAAAACTGTTTTTT. This rearrangement joins TRBV30 to TRBJ1-4; D ambiguous. Germline assignment: CDR1 GTSNPN and CDR2 SVGIG (reference sequence). CDR3 length equals 12 residues. V was shortened by 4 bases and J by 10 bases, with 13 bases between the two germline ends.

The chain has TRBV25-1 and TRBJ1-4, with D maybe TRBD1 (5 bases). V was cut by 3 bases and J by 3 bases, with 8 bases left in between. The CDR3 loop spans 14 amino acids. Germline lookup yields CDR1 MGHDK and CDR2 SYGVNS. The CDR3: CASSEGPPNEKLFF. DNA of the CDR3: TGTGCCAGCAGTGAGGGGCCGCCTAATGAAAAACTGTTTTTT.

V gene TRBV11-2 combines with J gene TRBJ2-1, with D tentatively TRBD1 (5 bases). Germline loops: CDR1 SGHAT, CDR2 FQNNGV. The germline V and J ends were trimmed by 4 bases and 10 bases, with 17 bases remaining between them. The length of the CDR3 is 14 residues. DNA of the CDR3: TGTGCCAGCAGCTCCCCCATGGGGCTCCCCGAGCAGTTCTTC. It is translated as CASSSPMGLPEQFF.

The DNA of the CDR3 is TGTGCCTGGAGTGTACAAGAGGATCAGCCCCAGCATTTT. This encodes CAWSVQEDQPQHF. The V call is TRBV30, the J call TRBJ1-5, with unresolved D. Trimming shortened V by 0 bases and J by 5 bases, and 8 bases separated the two germline ends. The germline V gene encodes CDR1 GTSNPN and CDR2 SVGIG (reference sequence). CDR3 length: 13 amino acids.

J is TRBJ1-1 and V is TRBV9; D gene uncertain. The V gene lost 3 bases and the J gene lost 3 bases, with 9 bases spanning the gap. Germline V gene lookup returns CDR1 SGDLS and CDR2 YYNGEE. This CDR3 has 13 residues. The CDR3 DNA follows: TGTGCCAGCAGCGCGACTGTTTACACTGAAGCTTTCTTT. It specifies CASSATVYTEAFF. The full variable domain, with the rest looked up from reference TRBV9 and TRBJ1-1, is DSGVTQTPKHLITATGQRVTLRCSPRSGDLSVYWYQQSLDQGLQFLIQYYNGEERAKGNILERFSAQQFPDLHSELNLSSLELGDSALYFCASSATVYTEAFFGQGTRLTVV.

This chain connects TRBV27 to TRBJ2-7; tentatively, D is TRBD2 (6 bases). Germline CDR1 reads MNHEY; CDR2 reads SMNVEV (reference sequence). CDR3 size: 14 residues. The V and J ends lost 7 bases and 4 bases respectively, with 17 bases between them. The CDR3 region is CASTERKGRYEQYF. The CDR3 DNA reads as TGTGCCAGCACCGAACGGAAGGGGAGGTACGAGCAGTACTTC.

This clone has a handful of counts. The chain links TRBV7-8 to TRBJ1-5, with 9 bases identical to TRBD1. This CDR3 contains 16 residues. Unmatched junction bases numbered 7, after V lost 4 bases and J lost 3 bases. CDR1 and CDR2 (germline): SGHVS, FQNEAQ. DNA for the CDR3: TGTGCCAGCAGCTATAGTTACAGGGGGCACAATCAGCCCCAGCATTTT. The encoded protein is CASSYSYRGHNQPQHF.